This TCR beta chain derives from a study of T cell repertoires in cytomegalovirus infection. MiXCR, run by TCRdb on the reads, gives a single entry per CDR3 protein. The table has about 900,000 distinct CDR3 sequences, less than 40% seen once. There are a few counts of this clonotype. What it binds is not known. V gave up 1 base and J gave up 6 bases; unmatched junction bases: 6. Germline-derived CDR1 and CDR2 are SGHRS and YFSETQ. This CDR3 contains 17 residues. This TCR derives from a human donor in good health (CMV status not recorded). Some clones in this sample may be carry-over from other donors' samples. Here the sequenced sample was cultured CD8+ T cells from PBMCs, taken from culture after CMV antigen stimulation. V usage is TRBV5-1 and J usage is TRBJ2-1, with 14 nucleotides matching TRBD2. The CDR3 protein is CASSLSGLAGVPNEQFF. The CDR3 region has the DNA TGCGCCAGCAGCTTGTCGGGACTAGCGGGGGTGCCCAATGAGCAGTTCTTC.